This entry lists 20 T cell receptor beta chains sequenced from one sample in a study of T cell responses to AZD1222 COVID-19 vaccine. Generated by immunoSEQ multiplex PCR, the TCRdb table keeps only in-frame clones and is missing some. The sample includes approximately 110,000 clones, roughly 88% of them seen just once. The sample consisted of peripheral blood, taken on day 0 of AZD1222 vaccination. These receptors were obtained from an adult in good health.

The rearrangement links TRBV9 to TRBJ2-2; D gene unclear. V was trimmed by 2 bases and J by 1 base, leaving 9 bases between them. CDR1 and CDR2 (germline): SGDLS, YYNGEE. This CDR3 comprises 15 residues. The CDR3 is CASSVTELNTGELFF. DNA for the CDR3: TGTGCCAGCAGCGTGACTGAACTGAACACCGGGGAGCTGTTTTTT.

This clone came up once. The genes are TRBV5-1 and TRBJ1-2, with unresolved D. Germline CDR1 reads SGHRS; CDR2 reads YFSETQ. CDR3 length equals 15 residues. The V end was cut by 0 bases, the J end by 5 bases, with 14 bases between. DNA for the CDR3: TGCGCCAGCAGCTTGGACGGACGGTCAGAGTATGGCTACACCTTC. As protein: CASSLDGRSEYGYTF.

V is TRBV28 and J is TRBJ2-7; D is perhaps TRBD1 or TRBD2 (6 bases each). The CDR3 runs 16 residues. V dropped 3 bases and J dropped 3 bases, with 18 bases sitting between them. The germline gives CDR1 MDHEN, CDR2 SYDVKM. CDR3 sequence (DNA): TGTGCCAGCAGTTTGGGGGGCCAGGGCGAGGGCTACGAGCAGTACTTC. It encodes CASSLGGQGEGYEQYF. Full variable domain (remainder filled in from reference TRBV28 and TRBJ2-7): DVKVTQSSRYLVKRTGEKVFLECVQDMDHENMFWYRQDPGLGLRLIYFSYDVKMKEKGDIPEGYSVSREKKERFSLILESASTNQTSMYLCASSLGGQGEGYEQYFGPGTRLTVT.

This clone was counted once. The chain recombines TRBV7-9 with TRBJ1-2, with 7 bases aligning to TRBD1. Germline-derived CDR1 and CDR2 are SEHNR and FQNEAQ (reference sequence). The CDR3 has 15 residues. V lost 2 bases to trimming and J lost 6 bases; unmatched junction nucleotides: 9. The CDR3 bases are TGTGCCAGCAGCTTACAGGAAGGACAGGCCAATGGCTACACCTTC. Protein: CASSLQEGQANGYTF.

This rearrangement joins TRBV27 to TRBJ1-6, with D possibly matching TRBD1 (5 bases). V lost 2 bases, J lost 6 bases, and 11 bases lay in between. Germline V gene data show CDR1 as MNHEY and CDR2 as SMNVEV (reference sequence). This CDR3 spans 15 amino acids. CDR3 sequence reads: CASSLGPGLNSPLHF. The CDR3 DNA reads TGTGCCAGCAGTTTAGGGCCAGGGCTTAATTCACCCCTCCACTTT.

This rearrangement joins TRBV7-3 to TRBJ2-1; 7 nucleotides match TRBD2. The V and J ends lost 5 bases and 4 bases, in that order; junction bases with no gene match: 8. The CDR3 extends over 15 amino acids. Germline CDR1 reads SGHTA; CDR2 reads FQGTGA. The CDR3 region has the DNA TGTGCCAGCAGCCTCGAGGCCGGGGGGTACAATGAGCAGTTCTTC. Protein product: CASSLEAGGYNEQFF.

The rearrangement joins TRBV18 to TRBJ2-7, with 12 nucleotides matching TRBD2. The CDR3 is made up of 17 amino acids. The V segment lost 3 bases and the J segment 2 bases; nucleotides outside the gene matches: 8. CDR1 is KGHSH and CDR2 is LQKENI in the germline V gene. The CDR3 is CASSPRTSGGMTYEQYF. CDR3 bases: TGTGCCAGCTCACCGCGTACTAGCGGGGGGATGACCTACGAGCAGTACTTC.

The V and J genes are TRBV14 and TRBJ1-1; unclear D gene. The germline V gene encodes CDR1 SGHDN and CDR2 FVKESK. V was shortened by 1 base and J by 0 bases, with 12 bases between the two germline ends. The CDR3 totals 16 residues. DNA of the CDR3: TGTGCCAGCAGCCAAGCACAGACCCACATGAACACTGAAGCTTTCTTT. It translates to CASSQAQTHMNTEAFF.

J is TRBJ2-2 and V is TRBV3-1 (or the pseudogene TRBV3-2); D might be TRBD1 (5 bases). CDR1 LGHDT and CDR2 YNNKEL come from the germline V gene (reference sequence). The CDR3 extends over 15 amino acids. With 6 bases removed from V and 0 bases from J, the gap between germline ends came to 11 bases. The CDR3 sequence: CASSHGRANTGELFF. CDR3 in DNA: TGTGCCAGCAGTCACGGCAGGGCGAACACCGGGGAGCTGTTTTTT.

The rearrangement joins TRBV19 to TRBJ1-1; weak D call: TRBD1 (5 bases). Germline V lookup: CDR1 LNHDA, CDR2 SQIVND (reference sequence). The CDR3 runs to 15 residues. The V gene lost 2 bases and the J gene lost 3 bases, with 13 bases spanning the gap. The CDR3 bases are TGTGCCAGTAGTATACAGGGAGGGTATGACACTGAAGCTTTCTTT. It encodes CASSIQGGYDTEAFF.

The chain joins TRBV12-3 or TRBV12-4 to TRBJ1-2; D perhaps matches TRBD1 (6 bases). The CDR3 covers 12 residues. V lost 6 bases and J lost 6, with 11 bases in between. CDR3 residues: CASRRTVDGYTF. CDR3 DNA sequence: TGTGCCAGCAGAAGGACAGTGGATGGCTACACCTTC.

The V call is TRBV27, the J call TRBJ2-7; a possible D gene is TRBD2 (6 bases). Germline V lookup: CDR1 MNHEY, CDR2 SMNVEV (reference sequence). The CDR3 is 18 residues long. V was shortened by 3 bases and J by 3 bases, with 24 bases between the two germline ends. This CDR3 is CASSLRGQGNARVYEQYF. CDR3 sequence (DNA): TGTGCCAGCAGTTTGCGGGGTCAGGGAAATGCGAGAGTCTACGAGCAGTACTTC.

Here the CDR3 reads CASQPGQSPSGANVLTF. In nucleotides, the CDR3 is TGTGCCAGCCAACCGGGACAGAGTCCCTCTGGGGCCAACGTCCTGACTTTC. The rearrangement links TRBV5-6 to TRBJ2-6; 7 nucleotides line up with TRBD1. V was clipped by 7 bases and J by 0 bases; unmatched bases: 10. The CDR3 runs to 17 residues. Germline CDR1 SGHDT, CDR2 YYEEEE.

The V call is TRBV4-2, the J call TRBJ1-2; 7 nucleotides match TRBD1. In germline, CDR1 is LGHNA, CDR2 YNFKEQ. The length of the CDR3 is 13 residues. V gave up 3 bases and J gave up 4 bases; unmatched junction bases: 2. CDR3: CASSQGQRYGYTF. As DNA, the CDR3 is TGTGCCAGCAGCCAGGGACAGCGCTATGGCTACACCTTC.

This clone showed up just once. This chain connects TRBV11-2 to TRBJ1-6, with D uncertain. V was shortened by 1 base and J by 4 bases, with 8 bases between the two germline ends. CDR1 is SGHAT, CDR2 FQNNGV, per germline. This CDR3 is 15 amino acids long. CDR3 in amino acids: CASSLVGGYNSPLHF. The CDR3 bases are TGTGCCAGCAGCTTAGTGGGCGGTTATAATTCACCCCTCCACTTT.

The rearrangement joins TRBV4-3 to TRBJ2-2, with 7 bases fitting TRBD1. The CDR3 has 15 residues. With V trimmed by 5 bases and J by 7 bases, 10 bases remained unmatched. Germline values: CDR1 LGHNA, CDR2 YSLEER. In DNA form, the CDR3 reads TGCGCCAGCAGCTATTCCGGGACAGTCGGCGGGGAGCTGTTTTTT. Amino acids: CASSYSGTVGGELFF.

The chain employs TRBV6-5 and TRBJ1-1, with D uncertain. Germline V gene lookup returns CDR1 MNHEY and CDR2 SVGAGI. The V gene lost 5 bases and the J gene lost 1 base, with 8 bases spanning the gap. The CDR3 sequence is 13 residues long. The CDR3 coding sequence is TGTGCCAGCAGTAGGGCCGAGAACACTGAAGCTTTCTTT. Amino acid sequence: CASSRAENTEAFF.

The chain joins TRBV5-1 to TRBJ1-1; D perhaps matches TRBD1 (6 bases). V was cut by 4 bases and J by 1 base, with 20 bases left in between. The CDR3 length is 17 residues. Germline assignment: CDR1 SGHRS and CDR2 YFSETQ. Here the CDR3 DNA reads TGCGCCAGCAGCCAACTAGGGGGGCAGGTAGGGAACACTGAAGCTTTCTTT. It is translated as CASSQLGGQVGNTEAFF.

This chain uses TRBV30 with TRBJ2-5; D may be TRBD2 (5 bases). The CDR3 runs 13 residues. Germline V CDR1 and CDR2: GTSNPN, SVGIG (reference sequence). The ends were cut back, 5 bases at V and 9 bases at J, with 19 bases in the middle. CDR3: CAWSPSARAAQYF. Written as DNA, the CDR3 is TGTGCCTGGTCCCCCTCGGCCCGAGCGGCCCAGTACTTC. The full variable domain, rest sourced from reference TRBV30 and TRBJ2-5, is SQTIHQWPATLVQPVGSPLSLECTVEGTSNPNLYWYRQAAGRGLQLLFYSVGIGQISSEVPQNLSASRPQDRQFILSSKKLLLSDSGFYLCAWSPSARAAQYFGPGTRLLVL.

The CDR3 loop is CASSDLAYFDTQYF. The CDR3 DNA reads TGCGCCAGCAGTGACCTTGCCTACTTTGATACGCAGTATTTT. The chain recombines TRBV10-2 with TRBJ2-3, with unresolved D. V was trimmed by 3 bases and J by 6 bases, leaving 13 bases between them. This CDR3 contains 14 residues. Germline V gene lookup returns CDR1 WSHSY and CDR2 SAAADI.